These 2 T cell receptor beta chains were all obtained from the same sample, sequenced in a study of human T cells and chemical hapten exposure. Unfractionated whole blood was the source from which total RNA was extracted. Single cDNA molecules in the library carried unique molecular identifiers attached during preparation. TCRdb reprocessed the reads via MiXCR and lists one record per CDR3 protein. This sample has 120,000 or so distinct CDR3 sequences, with around 8.5% found just once. The sample comprised whole blood. The receptors were sampled from a human donor in good health. Some clones in this sample may be carry-over from other donors' samples.

This clonotype was counted many times. CDR3 amino acids: CASRIQGWAYEQYF. The CDR3, as DNA: TGTGCCAGCAGGATTCAGGGTTGGGCCTACGAGCAGTACTTC. The chain is built from TRBV27 and TRBJ2-7, with D perhaps TRBD1 (5 bases). Trimming took off 6 bases at V and 2 bases at J, with 14 bases between the two ends. The CDR3 sequence is 14 residues long. The germline gives CDR1 MNHEY, CDR2 SMNVEV (reference sequence).

This clonotype was detected only a few times. V and J are TRBV6-5 and TRBJ1-2; tentative D call: TRBD1 (5 bases). The CDR3 spans 17 residues. Germline V gene sequence: CDR1 MNHEY, CDR2 SVGAGI. V was shortened by 0 bases and J by 3 bases, with 17 bases between the two germline ends. As DNA, the CDR3 is TGTGCCAGCAGTTACTCCGCAGGGAGTAGGGTTGACTATGGCTACACCTTC. Translated, it gives CASSYSAGSRVDYGYTF.